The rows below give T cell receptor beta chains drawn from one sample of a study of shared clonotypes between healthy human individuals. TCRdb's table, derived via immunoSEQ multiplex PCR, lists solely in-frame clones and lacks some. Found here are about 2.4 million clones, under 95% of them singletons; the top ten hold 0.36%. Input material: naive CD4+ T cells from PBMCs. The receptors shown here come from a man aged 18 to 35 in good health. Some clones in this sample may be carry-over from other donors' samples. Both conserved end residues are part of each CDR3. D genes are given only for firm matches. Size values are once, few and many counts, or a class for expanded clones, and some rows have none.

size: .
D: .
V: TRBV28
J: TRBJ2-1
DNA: TGTGCCAGCAGTTCGGCTAGCGCTTCCTACAATGAGCAGTTCTTC
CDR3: CASSSASASYNEQFF

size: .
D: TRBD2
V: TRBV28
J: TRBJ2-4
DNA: TGTGCCAGCAGTGAGCGGGAGGGCCGATACATTCAGTACTTC
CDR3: CASSEREGRYIQYF

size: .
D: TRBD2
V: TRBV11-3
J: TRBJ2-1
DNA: TGTGCCAGCAGCCCACGACTAGCGGGAAACTCCAATGAGCAGTTCTTC
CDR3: CASSPRLAGNSNEQFF

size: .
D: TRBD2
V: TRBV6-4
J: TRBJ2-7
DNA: TGTGCCAGCAGTGAAGCGGCGGGAGGAGTCTACGAGCAGTACTTC
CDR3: CASSEAAGGVYEQYF

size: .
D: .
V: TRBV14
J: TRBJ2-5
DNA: TGTGCCAGCAGCCAAGGCTTTTTCTCGCAAGAGACCCAGTACTTC
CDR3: CASSQGFFSQETQYF

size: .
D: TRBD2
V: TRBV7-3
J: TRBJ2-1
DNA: TGTGCCAGCAGCTCCAGACTAGCGGGAGGGCCCTACAATGAGCAGTTCTTC
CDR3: CASSSRLAGGPYNEQFF

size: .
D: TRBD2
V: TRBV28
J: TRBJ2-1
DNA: TGTGCCAGCACCTCCTCGGGAGGGAGAGTAGAGTACAATGAGCAGTTCTTC
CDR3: CASTSSGGRVEYNEQFF

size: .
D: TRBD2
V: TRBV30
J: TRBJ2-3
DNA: TGTGCCTGGAGTCTGGCGGGAGCAGATACGCAGTATTTT
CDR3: CAWSLAGADTQYF

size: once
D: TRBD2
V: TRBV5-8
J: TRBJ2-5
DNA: TGTGCCAGCAGCTTTAGCGGGAGGCGCCAAGAGACCCAGTACTTC
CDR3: CASSFSGRRQETQYF

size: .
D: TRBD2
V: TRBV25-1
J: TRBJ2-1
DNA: TGTGCCAGCCGACTAGCGGGAGGAAGCAATGAGCAGTTCTTC
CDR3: CASRLAGGSNEQFF

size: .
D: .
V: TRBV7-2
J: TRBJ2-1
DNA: TGTGCCAGCAGCCCTCGTTTATGGGACAATGAGCAGTTCTTC
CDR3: CASSPRLWDNEQFF

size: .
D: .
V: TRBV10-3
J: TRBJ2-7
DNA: TGTGCCATCAGCCCTGGACAGCCGGTCACTTACGAGCAGTACTTC
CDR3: CAISPGQPVTYEQYF

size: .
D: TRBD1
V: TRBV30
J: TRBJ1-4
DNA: TGTGCCTGGAGTGTAAATGGGGGGACAGGGCCGGAAAAACTGTTTTTT
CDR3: CAWSVNGGTGPEKLFF

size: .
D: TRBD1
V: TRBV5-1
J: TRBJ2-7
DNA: TGCGCCAGCAGCTCAAGACCCGGACAGGGCGAGCAGTACTTC
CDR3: CASSSRPGQGEQYF

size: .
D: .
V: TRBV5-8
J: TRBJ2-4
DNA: TGTGCCAGCACCATGGGTACTAGGCGGGACATTCAGTACTTC
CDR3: CASTMGTRRDIQYF

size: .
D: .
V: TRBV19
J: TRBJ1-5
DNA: TGTGCCAGTAGTATAGATCTTTCCTCTTCCCAGCATTTT
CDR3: CASSIDLSSSQHF

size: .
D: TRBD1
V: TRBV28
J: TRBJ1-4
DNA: TGTGCCAGCAGCGTGACAGGGGTGGAAAAACTGTTTTTT
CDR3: CASSVTGVEKLFF

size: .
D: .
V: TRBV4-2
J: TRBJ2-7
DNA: TGTGCCAGCAGCCAAGAGGAAGACTACGAGCAGTACTTC
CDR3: CASSQEEDYEQYF

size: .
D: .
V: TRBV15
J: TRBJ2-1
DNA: TGTGCCACCAGCTGGGGACGACATGAGCAGTTCTTC
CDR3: CATSWGRHEQFF

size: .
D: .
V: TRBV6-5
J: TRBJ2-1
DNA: TGTGCCAGCAGTTATGGTGTCGGGTACAATGAGCAGTTCTTC
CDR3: CASSYGVGYNEQFF

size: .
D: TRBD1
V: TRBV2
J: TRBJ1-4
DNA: TGTGCCAGCAGGGGACAGGGGGTCTTTAATGAAAAACTGTTTTTT
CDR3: CASRGQGVFNEKLFF

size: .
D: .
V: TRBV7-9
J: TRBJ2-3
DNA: TGTGCCAGCAGATCTGTCGGCGGGACAGATACGCAGTATTTT
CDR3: CASRSVGGTDTQYF

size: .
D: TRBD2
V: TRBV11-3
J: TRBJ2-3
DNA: TGTGCCAGCAGCCAGCGGACTAGCCTGGGGGATACGCAGTATTTT
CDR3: CASSQRTSLGDTQYF

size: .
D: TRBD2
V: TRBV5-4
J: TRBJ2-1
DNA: TGTGCCAGCAGCTTGGCGGCGGGAGGTCTCAATGAGCAGTTCTTC
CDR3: CASSLAAGGLNEQFF

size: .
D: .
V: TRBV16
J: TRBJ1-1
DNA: TGTGCCAGCAGCCAATCTAAGGCCAGGAACACTGAAGCTTTCTTT
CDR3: CASSQSKARNTEAFF

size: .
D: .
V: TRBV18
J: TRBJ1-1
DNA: TGTGCCAGCTCACCATTAGGAGGGCGCACTGAAGCTTTCTTT
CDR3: CASSPLGGRTEAFF

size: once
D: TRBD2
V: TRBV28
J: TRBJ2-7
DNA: TGTGCCAGCAGTTTTCTTTCGGGAGGGCCGGGCGAGCAGTACTTC
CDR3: CASSFLSGGPGEQYF

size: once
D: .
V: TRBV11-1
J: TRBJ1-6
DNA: TGTGCCAGCAGCTTATTTGCACGTGCGGTGAATTCACCCCTCCACTTT
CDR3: CASSLFARAVNSPLHF

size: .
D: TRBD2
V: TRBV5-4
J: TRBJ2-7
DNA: TGTGCCAGTTCAGGGCGGGGGGCAGACGAGCAGTACTTC
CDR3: CASSGRGADEQYF

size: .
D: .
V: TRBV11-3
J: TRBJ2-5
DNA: TGTGCCAGCAGCTTGCGGAGTGGCCGTGGAGAGACCCAGTACTTC
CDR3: CASSLRSGRGETQYF

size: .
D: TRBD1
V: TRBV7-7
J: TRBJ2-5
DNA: TGTGCCAGCAGCTTGGGACAGGTTGAGACCCAGTACTTC
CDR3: CASSLGQVETQYF

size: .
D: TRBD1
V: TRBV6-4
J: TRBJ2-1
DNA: TGTGCCAGCAGAGGACAGGGGGTGAATGAGCAGTTCTTC
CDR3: CASRGQGVNEQFF

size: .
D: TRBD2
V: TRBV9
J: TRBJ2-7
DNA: TGTGCCAGCAGCGTAGATGGACTAGCGGGCCACTACGAGCAGTACTTC
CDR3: CASSVDGLAGHYEQYF

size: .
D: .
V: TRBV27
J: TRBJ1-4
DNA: TGTGCCAGCTCCTCCAGGACAAATAATGAAAAACTGTTTTTT
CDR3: CASSSRTNNEKLFF

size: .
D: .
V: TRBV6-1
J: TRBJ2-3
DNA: TGTGCCAGCAGTGAAGTAGAGTCAGCCCGGTTCACAGATACGCAGTATTTT
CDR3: CASSEVESARFTDTQYF

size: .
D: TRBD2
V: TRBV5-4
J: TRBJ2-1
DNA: TGTGCCAGCAGCCCAAGCGGGACTGAGCAGTTCTTC
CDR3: CASSPSGTEQFF

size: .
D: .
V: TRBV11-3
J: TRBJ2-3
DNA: TGTGCCAGCAGCGGTCTGGGCCCTAGTGCCCTCCCGGATACGCAGTATTTT
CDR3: CASSGLGPSALPDTQYF

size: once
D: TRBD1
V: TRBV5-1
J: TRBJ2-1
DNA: TGCGCCAGCAGCTGGGACAGAGTCAATGAGCAGTTCTTC
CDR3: CASSWDRVNEQFF

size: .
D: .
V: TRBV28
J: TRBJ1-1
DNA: TGTGCCAGCAGTTTAAGGGCCCCCGAGGAAGCTTTCTTT
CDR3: CASSLRAPEEAFF

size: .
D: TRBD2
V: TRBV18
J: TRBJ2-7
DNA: TGTGCCAGCTCACCAATCCCTAGCGGGGAGTACGAGCAGTACTTC
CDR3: CASSPIPSGEYEQYF